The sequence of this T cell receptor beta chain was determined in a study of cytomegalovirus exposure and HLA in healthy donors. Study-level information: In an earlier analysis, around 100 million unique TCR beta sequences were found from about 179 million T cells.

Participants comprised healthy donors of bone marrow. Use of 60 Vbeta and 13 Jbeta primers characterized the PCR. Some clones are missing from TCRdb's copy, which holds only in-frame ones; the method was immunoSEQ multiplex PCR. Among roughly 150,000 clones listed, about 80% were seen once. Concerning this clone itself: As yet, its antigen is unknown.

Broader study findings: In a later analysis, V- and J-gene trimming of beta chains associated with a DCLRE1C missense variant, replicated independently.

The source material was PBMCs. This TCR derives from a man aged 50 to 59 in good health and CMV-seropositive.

The CDR3 bases are TGTGCCAGCAGCTTAATAGAATGGACAGATCAAGAGACCCAGTACTTC. Translation gives CASSLIEWTDQETQYF. The rearrangement joins TRBV7-3 to TRBJ2-5, with a possible D match to TRBD1 (6 bases). CDR1 and CDR2 from the germline V gene are SGHTA and FQGTGA. This CDR3 spans 16 amino acids. V was trimmed by 1 base and J by 2 bases, leaving 14 bases between them.